These 27 T cell receptor beta chains originate from one sample sequenced in a study of T-cell memory formation after mild COVID-19. Using its own MiXCR run on the 5' RACE reads, TCRdb lists one record per CDR3 protein. The profile shows approximately 340,000 distinct CDR3 sequences, 10% to 15% of them singletons. Input material: PBMCs or a T cell subset sorted from them (not recorded which). The receptor source for this set is a man younger than 35 who had mild COVID-19 (a few samples of this study predate the infection). Cell type and time point are not known.

This chain links TRBV6-5 with TRBJ2-5; D perhaps matches TRBD1 (5 bases). V was pared by 6 bases and J by 5 bases, with 16 bases between. Looked up from germline, CDR1 is MNHEY and CDR2 is SVGAGI. The CDR3 totals 14 residues. The CDR3 reads CASRERTGRETQYF. The CDR3 DNA reads as TGTGCCAGCAGGGAGAGAACAGGTCGGGAGACCCAGTACTTC.

Remarks on this clonotype: This may be a read error: a much more frequent sequence differs by one nucleotide. The chain joins TRBV6-2 or TRBV6-3 to TRBJ1-2; TRBD1 matches at 10 bases. The CDR3 extends over 13 amino acids. The germline CDR1 and CDR2 sequences are MNHEY and SVGEGT. The CDR3 region is CASSYGTGDGYPF. CDR3 DNA: TGTGCCAGCAGTTACGGGACAGGGGATGGCTACCCCTTC.

A note on this clonotype: Because it lacks the conserved phenylalanine or tryptophan at the end, this CDR3 is likely a read error. The V call is TRBV15, the J call TRBJ1-5; the D gene is possibly TRBD1 (5 bases). CDR3 length equals 14 residues. Germline CDR1 reads LNHNV; CDR2 reads YYDKDF (reference sequence). With 4 bases removed from V and 6 bases from J, the gap between germline ends came to 13 bases. CDR3 bases: TGTGCCACCAGCACCCGGCAGGGCGGTCAGCCCCAGCATTTG. Residues: CATSTRQGGQPQHL.

The chain couples TRBV2 to TRBJ2-1, with a weak D call TRBD1 (6 bases). CDR3 length: 15 amino acids. CDR1 SNHLY and CDR2 FYNNEI come from the germline V gene. Between the trimmed V and J ends, which lost 4 bases and 9 bases, there was a span of 19 bases. DNA for the CDR3: TGTGCCAGCAGTGCCGGGACACGGGCGCGGAGTGAGCAGTTCTTC. Protein sequence: CASSAGTRARSEQFF.

This clonotype was counted between two and nine times. This rearrangement joins TRBV20-1 to TRBJ1-6, with TRBD1 identical over 7 bases. V shed 7 bases and J 5 bases; nucleotides not matched to a gene: 11. The CDR3 covers 15 residues. The V gene's germline CDR1 is DFQATT and CDR2 SNEGSKA (reference sequence). The CDR3 protein is CSVMRQGFDNSPLHF. In nucleotides, the CDR3 is TGCAGTGTTATGCGACAGGGCTTTGATAATTCACCCCTCCACTTT.

V is TRBV5-1 and J is TRBJ2-7; D tentatively reads TRBD1 or TRBD2 (6 bases each). CDR1 and CDR2 (germline): SGHRS, YFSETQ. Between the trimmed V and J ends, which lost 4 bases and 5 bases, there was a span of 22 bases. The CDR3 is 16 residues long. The CDR3 coding sequence is TGCGCCAGCAGCCACAGGGTTCCGGGGGATAAGGACGAGCAGTACTTC. Amino acid sequence: CASSHRVPGDKDEQYF.

This clonotype was observed a handful of times. This chain uses TRBV6-5 with TRBJ1-2; 8 positions match TRBD1. The CDR3 totals 14 residues. CDR1 is MNHEY and CDR2 is SVGAGI in the germline V gene. The J segment lost 4 bases and the V segment lost 6 bases, leaving 7 bases of the junction unmatched. The CDR3 region is CASSRQGMGYGYTF. The CDR3 coding sequence is TGTGCCAGCAGCCGACAGGGGATGGGCTATGGCTACACCTTC.

V usage is TRBV7-8 and J usage is TRBJ2-7, with a tentative D call TRBD1 (6 bases). V was cut by 6 bases and J by 5 bases, with 11 bases left in between. The CDR3 has 12 amino acids. In germline, CDR1 is SGHVS, CDR2 FQNEAQ. In nucleotides, the CDR3 is TGTGCCAGCAGTGGGGACATCAACGAGCAGTACTTC. Amino acids: CASSGDINEQYF.

This chain links TRBV6-1 with TRBJ2-7; maybe TRBD1 (5 bases). CDR1 and CDR2 (germline): MNHNS, SASEGT. The CDR3 contains 16 residues. With 4 bases removed from V and 0 bases from J, the gap between germline ends came to 16 bases. CDR3 protein: CASSARQPYLSYEQYF. The CDR3, as DNA: TGTGCCAGCAGTGCCCGACAGCCCTACCTCTCCTACGAGCAGTACTTC.

This clonotype was found a few times. The V call is TRBV10-3, the J call TRBJ2-1; D might be TRBD1 (8 bases). Trimming took 11 bases from V and 13 from J, leaving 18 bases between them. Germline assignment: CDR1 ENHRY and CDR2 SYGVKD. The CDR3 loop spans 11 amino acids. The CDR3, as DNA: TGTGCCCCCAACAGGGGGGGGCCACAGTTCTTC. The encoded protein is CAPNRGGPQFF.

This clonotype has only a few counts. V gene TRBV7-8 combines with J gene TRBJ2-5; D uncertain. The CDR3 loop spans 14 amino acids. V lost 0 bases, J lost 4 bases, and 9 bases lay in between. The germline gives CDR1 SGHVS, CDR2 FQNEAQ. The CDR3, as DNA: TGTGCCAGCAGCTTAGCGGCCACCCCAGAGACCCAGTACTTC. This sequence encodes CASSLAATPETQYF.

This clonotype was recorded a few times. The chain carries TRBV10-3 and TRBJ2-7; TRBD2 aligns across 7 bases. This CDR3 is 13 amino acids long. CDR1 is ENHRY and CDR2 is SYGVKD in the germline V gene. The ends lost 3 bases at V and 2 bases at J; junction bases unmatched: 1. The CDR3 region is CAISESGTYEQYV. The CDR3 nucleotides are TGTGCCATCAGTGAAAGCGGGACCTACGAGCAGTACGTC.

This clonotype has just a few counts. The rearrangement links TRBV19 to TRBJ2-5; 7 bases align to TRBD2. In germline, CDR1 is LNHDA, CDR2 SQIVND (reference sequence). The CDR3 totals 14 residues. J gave up 4 bases and V 5 bases, and 7 bases lay outside the gene matches. The CDR3 loop is CASSGGGSGETQYF. The DNA for the CDR3 is TGTGCCAGTAGTGGCGGGGGATCTGGAGAGACCCAGTACTTC.

J is TRBJ2-1 and V is TRBV3-1; no clear D. V lost 4 bases and J lost 9, with 10 bases in between. Per the germline V gene, CDR1 is LGHDT and CDR2 is YNNKEL (reference sequence). This CDR3 contains 12 residues. CDR3 DNA: TGTGCCAGCAGCCGGGTGAGTAGTGAGCAGTTCTTC. Translating gives CASSRVSSEQFF.

The chain has TRBV7-9 and TRBJ1-2; 7 positions agree with TRBD1. Germline-derived CDR1 and CDR2 are SEHNR and FQNEAQ (reference sequence). After removal of 1 base from V and 10 bases from J, the junction contained 6 bases not matched to a gene. This CDR3 spans 13 amino acids. The CDR3 sequence is CASSLVTQGDYTF. CDR3 coding DNA: TGTGCCAGCAGCTTAGTAACTCAGGGGGACTACACCTTC.

This clonotype occurred many times. V gene TRBV6-5 combines with J gene TRBJ2-3; 7 bases align to TRBD1. The CDR3 totals 16 residues. The germline gives CDR1 MNHEY, CDR2 SVGAGI. The V and J ends lost 2 bases and 2 bases, in that order; junction bases with no gene match: 7. The CDR3 loop is CASSYGVDRDTDTQYF. The CDR3 nucleotides read TGTGCCAGCAGTTACGGAGTAGACAGGGACACAGATACGCAGTATTTT.

This clonotype was observed a few times. The chain joins TRBV12-3 or TRBV12-4 to TRBJ2-3, with D possibly TRBD2 on 5 matching bases. The V and J ends lost 6 bases and 1 base respectively, with 11 bases between them. This CDR3 has 14 residues. CDR3 DNA: TGTGCCAGCAGCCGAGCGCGGGGCACAGATACGCAGTATTTT. Translated: CASSRARGTDTQYF.

The V and J genes are TRBV6-2 or TRBV6-3 and TRBJ1-5; D is unclear. CDR3 length equals 13 residues. V was trimmed by 2 bases and J by 7 bases, leaving 9 bases between them. Germline lookup yields CDR1 MNHEY and CDR2 SVGEGT. CDR3 protein: CASSYLERQPQHF. Here the CDR3 DNA reads TGTGCCAGCAGTTACCTGGAGAGGCAGCCCCAGCATTTT.

The V gene is TRBV7-9, the J gene TRBJ2-7; D gene unclear. V was shortened by 2 bases and J by 5 bases, with 13 bases between the two germline ends. This CDR3 region has 14 residues. CDR1 and CDR2 (germline): SEHNR, FQNEAQ (reference sequence). The CDR3 here is CASSLIGPPHEQYF. The CDR3 DNA reads TGTGCCAGCAGCTTAATAGGGCCTCCCCACGAGCAGTACTTC.

This clonotype has only a few counts. The chain is built from TRBV3-1 and TRBJ1-3; unclear D gene. Trimming pared 2 bases from V and 0 bases from J, leaving 8 bases between. The length of the CDR3 is 15 residues. CDR1 is LGHDT, CDR2 YNNKEL, per germline (reference sequence). The CDR3 protein is CASSQLPSSGNTIYF. CDR3 sequence (DNA): TGTGCCAGCAGCCAATTGCCGAGCTCTGGAAACACCATATATTTT. Full variable domain (outside the CDR3, taken from reference TRBV3-1 and TRBJ1-3): DTAVSQTPKYLVTQMGNDKSIKCEQNLGHDTMYWYKQDSKKFLKIMFSYNNKELIINETVPNRFSPKSPDKAHLNLHINSLELGDSAVYFCASSQLPSSGNTIYFGEGSWLTVV.

The V call is TRBV7-2, the J call TRBJ2-7; weak D call: TRBD1 (5 bases). Germline V gene data show CDR1 as SGHTA and CDR2 as FQGNSA. Between the trimmed V and J ends, which lost 0 bases and 3 bases, there was a span of 21 bases. There are 18 residues in the CDR3. CDR3 bases: TGTGCCAGCAGCTTAGCGCTCTCGGGCAGGGAAATTCTCTACGAGCAGTACTTC. Its protein is CASSLALSGREILYEQYF.

The chain employs TRBV20-1 and TRBJ2-5, with 11 bases that match TRBD2. This CDR3 comprises 18 residues. V was clipped by 1 base and J by 4 bases; unmatched bases: 14. From germline, CDR1 is DFQATT and CDR2 SNEGSKA (reference sequence). The CDR3: CSARASRLAGLRGETQYF. In DNA, the CDR3 is TGCAGTGCTAGAGCTTCAAGACTAGCGGGACTACGAGGAGAGACCCAGTACTTC.

This clonotype appeared a few times. The chain uses TRBV27 and TRBJ2-1; no reliable D call. The CDR3 sequence is 16 residues long. Per germline, CDR1 MNHEY and CDR2 SMNVEV (reference sequence). The V end was cut by 3 bases, the J end by 4 bases, with 16 bases between. CDR3 region: CASSFVRSVGYNEQFF. Written as DNA, the CDR3 is TGTGCCAGCAGTTTTGTCAGGTCAGTAGGATACAATGAGCAGTTCTTC.

As DNA, the CDR3 is TGCGCCAGCAGCTTGGCTGGGGGGACAGGGGGCCACAATGAGCAGTTCTTC. It is translated as CASSLAGGTGGHNEQFF. The J gene is TRBJ2-1, the V gene TRBV5-1; 12 bases are a match to TRBD1. Germline V lookup: CDR1 SGHRS, CDR2 YFSETQ. V lost 0 bases and J lost 5; bases outside the gene matches: 6. The CDR3 contains 17 residues.

The chain is built from TRBV5-1 and TRBJ1-4, with a tentative D call TRBD1 (6 bases). V lost 5 bases, J lost 4 bases, and 9 bases lay in between. The CDR3 has 13 amino acids. Germline V CDR1 and CDR2: SGHRS, YFSETQ. The CDR3 sequence is CASRTGLNEKLFF. The CDR3 DNA is TGCGCCAGCAGGACAGGCCTTAATGAAAAACTGTTTTTT. Full variable domain (remainder filled in from reference TRBV5-1 and TRBJ1-4): KAGVTQTPRYLIKTRGQQVTLSCSPISGHRSVSWYQQTPGQGLQFLFEYFSETQRNKGNFPGRFSGRQFSNSRSEMNVSTLELGDSALYLCASRTGLNEKLFFGSGTQLSVL.

At least ten counts were recorded for this clonotype. The chain joins TRBV7-9 to TRBJ2-7; 12 positions match TRBD2. The ends lost 10 bases at V and 4 bases at J; junction bases unmatched: 5. The CDR3 sequence is 13 residues long. In germline, CDR1 is SEHNR, CDR2 FQNEAQ (reference sequence). CDR3 sequence reads: CANTGTSGYEQYF. Written as DNA, the CDR3 is TGTGCCAACACCGGGACTAGCGGGTACGAGCAGTACTTC.

The chain joins TRBV11-2 to TRBJ2-1; D might be TRBD2 (7 bases). The CDR3 spans 15 residues. Germline CDR1 and CDR2: SGHAT and FQNNGV. V was cut by 3 bases and J by 6 bases, with 15 bases left in between. CDR3 nucleotides: TGTGCCAGCAGCTTTCCCGGGGGGCGAGGCAATGAGCAGTTCTTC. Protein: CASSFPGGRGNEQFF.